This TCR beta chain was retrieved from a study of T-cell reconstitution after alpha-beta-depleted transplantation in children (TCRdb year 2016). Notes on the research overall: T-cell immune reconstitution after TCRalphabeta/CD19-depleted allogeneic hematopoietic cell transplantation in children was quantitatively tracked in the study by means of TCR repertoire profiling.

The investigation overall reported the following: Hyperexpanded clone frequencies declined over subsequent months; after one year, T-cell counts and TCRbeta diversity were mostly attributed to newly produced T cells. The apparently early recovery of alphabetaT-cell counts about two months after transplant reportedly depended on only several hundred rapidly expanded clones that came from non-depleted graft cells. In some patients, high TCRbeta diversity at day 60 was attributed to recipient T cells and intrathymic progenitors that had survived conditioning.

Library preparation employed PCR. The reads were generated on an Illumina HiSeq 2500. Molecular barcoding was employed in the preparation of TCR libraries, with unique molecular identifiers being used to normalize TCRbeta repertoire quantification. Through fastp at Q25 and MiXCR, TCRdb rebuilt clones from the public reads, retaining in-frame beta chains. Rows with a matching CDR3 protein are joined into one entry that keeps the most common DNA and genes. The sample profile shows fewer than 150,000 distinct CDR3 sequences; under 25% of them were found once. Of the sample, 8% to 11% falls within the top ten clones. In the case of this clonotype: There is no known antigen for this receptor. No clone much larger than this one lies a single base away; base qualities are absent.

The germline V gene (reference sequence) supplies CDR1 SEHNR and CDR2 FQNEAQ. From the cysteine up to the phenylalanine, the CDR3 has a length of 12 residues. Only the CDR3 DNA stays, 36 bases, in frame from base 1. The treatment or condition label corresponds to: allogeneic hematopoietic cell transplantation with graft depleted of TCRalphabeta T cells and CD19 B cells. The transplant recipients were children given TCRalphabeta/CD19-depleted allogeneic hematopoietic cell grafts. This TCR was sampled from a male patient aged 2-9 years who had a stem cell transplant for chronic granulomatous disease, so the T cells may come from the graft donor. The material sequenced was PBMCs, mostly from graft donor cells, taken 180 days after TCRalphabeta/CD19-depleted stem cell transplant. The chain links TRBV7-9 with TRBJ2-7; TRBD2 could be the D gene, as 6 bases match. The DNA sequence is given as TGTGCTTCAGGCGCGGGACCCTACGAGCAGTACTTC. It translates as CASGAGPYEQYF. Extended through the reference TRBV7-9 and TRBJ2-7 proteins, this CDR3 yields the full variable domain: DTGVSQNPRHKITKRGQNVTFRCDPISEHNRLYWYRQTLGQGPEFLTYFQNEAQLEKSRLLSDRFSAERPKGSFSTLEIQRTEQGDSAMYLCASGAGPYEQYFGPGTRLTVT.